This T cell receptor beta chain comes out of a study of cytomegalovirus exposure and HLA in healthy donors. In regard to this clone: The antigen is unknown.

CDR1 is SGDLS, CDR2 YYNGEE, per germline. CDR3 length equals 13 residues. V lost 8 bases and J 7 bases, leaving 16 bases between the germline ends. Study-level results: Looking again later, the authors saw that most CMV-associated TCR beta chains seemed HLA-restricted. Rare sequences made up most TCRs, while some public TCRs were found in many donors.

PCR was performed using 60 Vbeta and 13 Jbeta primers. Produced via immunoSEQ multiplex PCR; TCRdb's table is partial and in-frame only. In the table there are about 130,000 clones, approximately 80% of which are singletons. The chain is built from TRBV9 and TRBJ2-1; no clear D. Material: PBMCs. This clonotype originated in a man younger than 35 in good health and CMV-seronegative. For the CDR3, the DNA is TGTGCCAGTTCCACTCCTAGTGTAAATGAGCAGTTCTTC. The encoded protein is CASSTPSVNEQFF.